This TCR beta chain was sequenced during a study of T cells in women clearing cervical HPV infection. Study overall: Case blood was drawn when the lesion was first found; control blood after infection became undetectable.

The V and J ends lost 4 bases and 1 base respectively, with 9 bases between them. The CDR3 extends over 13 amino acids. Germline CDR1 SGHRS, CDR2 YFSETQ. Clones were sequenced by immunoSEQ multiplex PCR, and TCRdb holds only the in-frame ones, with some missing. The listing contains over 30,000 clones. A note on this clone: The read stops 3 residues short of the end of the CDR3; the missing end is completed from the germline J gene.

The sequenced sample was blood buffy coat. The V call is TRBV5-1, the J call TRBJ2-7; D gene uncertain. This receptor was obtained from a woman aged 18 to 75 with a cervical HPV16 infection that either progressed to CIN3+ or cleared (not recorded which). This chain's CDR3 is CASSLELSYEQYF. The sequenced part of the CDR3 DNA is TGCGCCAGCAGCCTAGAGCTTTCCTACGAG.